The rows below give T cell receptor beta chains drawn from one sample of a study of identical twins. Each CDR3 protein gets one entry after TCRdb re-called the 5' RACE reads with MiXCR. The sample lists about 520,000 distinct CDR3 sequences; about 20% were seen once. The same data also contributed to another study, on T cells expressing NK-cell markers.

Sequenced material: CD4+ T cells sorted from blood. All receptors derive from a woman between 18 and 29 years old in good health. Each CDR3 is given with its conserved first and last residue.

v_call	j_call	cdr3_aa
TRBV5-6	TRBJ1-1	CASSLLPGGLTEAFF
TRBV20-1	TRBJ2-3	CSARVKRGERQYF
TRBV20-1	TRBJ2-3	CSAREARVGDTQYF
TRBV9	TRBJ2-1	CASSVGPSTENEQFF
TRBV5-5	TRBJ1-6	CASSGGTLNSPLHF
TRBV20-1	TRBJ1-1	CSASPWKTEAFF
TRBV21-1	TRBJ2-7	CASSKNSHRPTLCEQYF
TRBV5-6	TRBJ2-1	CASSLVTSGRHEQFF
TRBV6-2/TRBV6-3	TRBJ1-2	CASSYEARVVKNYGYTF
TRBV20-1	TRBJ2-3	CSAGGVGTDTQYF
TRBV20-1	TRBJ2-7	CSAKSGLGDNYEQYF
TRBV29-1	TRBJ1-2	CSVEGRNGNYGYTF
TRBV19	TRBJ2-6	CASARTGLSGANVLTF
TRBV5-1	TRBJ1-2	CASRQQGENGYTF
TRBV20-1	TRBJ2-3	CSARDLGGASDTQYF
TRBV4-1	TRBJ2-1	CASSQDDRQGFDNEQFF
TRBV11-2	TRBJ2-4	CASRDRDAKNIQYF
TRBV12-3/TRBV12-4	TRBJ1-2	CASSQGGYGYTF
TRBV20-1	TRBJ1-4	CSASVGYEKLFF
TRBV20-1	TRBJ2-3	CSARSFLRSGVSTDTQYF
TRBV4-1	TRBJ2-7	CASSQVDPGQGRFGVWKQYF
TRBV5-1	TRBJ2-5	CASSPTLGEETQYF
TRBV5-8	TRBJ2-1	CASSLGHLSISYNEQFF
TRBV29-1	TRBJ1-2	CSDGRSRGYTF
TRBV20-1	TRBJ2-1	CSARDRGAGTSGSYNEQFF
TRBV12-3/TRBV12-4	TRBJ1-1	CASSSGGLLEAFF
TRBV2	TRBJ1-3	CASGGDSGNTIYF
TRBV10-1	TRBJ2-7	CASSERLFGGEQYF
TRBV12-3/TRBV12-4	TRBJ2-1	CASRFQTETYNEQFF
TRBV6-1	TRBJ1-2	CASTPDRARGYTF
TRBV20-1	TRBJ2-5	CSAKVQETQYF
TRBV7-9	TRBJ2-1	CASSPQGRQNEQFF
TRBV12-3/TRBV12-4	TRBJ1-5	CASSQGHNQPQHF
TRBV27	TRBJ2-5	CASRETGKETQYF
TRBV20-1	TRBJ2-5	CSASDSASSKTQYF
TRBV12-2	TRBJ2-7	CASRHRDKRSYEQYF